The rows below give T cell receptor beta chains drawn from one sample of a study of cytomegalovirus exposure and HLA in healthy donors. TCRdb's copy holds only in-frame clones and misses some; the assay was immunoSEQ multiplex PCR. The data hold fewer than 200,000 clones, with approximately 81% observed a single time. Sequencing used PBMCs. The receptors shown here come from a female donor in good health and CMV-seronegative. CDR3s include the opening cysteine and the closing phenylalanine or tryptophan. The order of the fields is J gene, D gene, clone size, V gene, CDR3 protein, CDR3 DNA. The D gene is left open where the match is weak. For some rows the clone size is stated as once, few or many, or as a class when expanded; others skip it.

TRBJ2-7,NA,NA,TRBV21-1,CASRGGAYEQYF,TGTGCCAGCAGAGGGGGGGCCTACGAGCAGTACTTC
TRBJ2-1,NA,NA,TRBV6-5,CASSYSGGANEQFF,TGTGCCAGCAGTTACTCAGGGGGGGCCAATGAGCAGTTCTTC
TRBJ2-6,NA,NA,TRBV28,CASSSTGTGANVLTF,TGTGCCAGCAGTTCCACAGGGACTGGGGCCAACGTCCTGACTTTC
TRBJ2-1,TRBD2,NA,TRBV9,CASSGTSAFDNEQFF,TGTGCCAGCAGCGGGACTAGCGCTTTCGACAATGAGCAGTTCTTC
TRBJ2-5,NA,NA,TRBV19,CASSKGPQETQYF,TGTGCCAGTAGTAAGGGGCCCCAAGAGACCCAGTACTTC
TRBJ2-7,TRBD1,once,TRBV9,CASSAPGGDYEQYF,TGTGCCAGCAGCGCCCCAGGGGGCGACTACGAGCAGTACTTC
TRBJ2-4,NA,NA,TRBV27,CASSFFGGHKNIQYF,TGTGCCAGCAGTTTTTTCGGTGGGCACAAAAACATTCAGTACTTC
TRBJ2-7,NA,NA,TRBV7-2,CASSLSGESSEQYF,TGTGCCAGCAGCCTTTCGGGGGAGTCTAGCGAGCAGTACTTC
TRBJ2-2,NA,NA,TRBV2,CASKWQVSGELFF,TGTGCCAGCAAATGGCAGGTGTCCGGGGAGCTGTTTTTT
TRBJ1-1,NA,NA,TRBV4-1,CASSLGQIGAAFF,TGCGCCAGCAGCCTAGGACAGATTGGGGCAGCTTTCTTT
TRBJ2-2,TRBD2,NA,TRBV7-7,CASSPRALAGGKTGELFF,TGTGCTAGCAGCCCCCGGGCCCTAGCGGGAGGAAAGACCGGGGAGCTGTTTTTT
TRBJ2-1,TRBD2,NA,TRBV6-5,CASSYRSGSWREQFF,TGTGCCAGCAGTTACCGGAGCGGGAGCTGGCGTGAGCAGTTCTTC
TRBJ2-3,NA,NA,TRBV7-8,CASSLADDGSGDTQYF,TGTGCCAGCAGCTTAGCCGATGACGGGAGTGGAGATACGCAGTATTTT
TRBJ1-1,TRBD1,NA,TRBV13,CASSSGTGDEAFF,TGTGCCAGCAGTTCCGGGACAGGGGATGAAGCTTTCTTT
TRBJ2-2,NA,NA,TRBV7-8,CASSPRSQAFGELFF,TGTGCCAGCAGCCCGCGGAGTCAAGCCTTTGGGGAGCTGTTTTTT
TRBJ2-7,NA,NA,TRBV28,CASSLSRVPYEQYF,TGTGCCAGCAGCCTCTCCAGGGTCCCCTACGAGCAGTACTTC
TRBJ1-5,NA,few,TRBV28,CASSLGRGVGPQHF,TGTGCCAGCAGTTTAGGGAGGGGGGTCGGGCCCCAGCATTTT
TRBJ2-1,TRBD2,NA,TRBV9,CASSGTSSYNEQFF,TGTGCCAGCAGCGGGACTAGCAGTTACAATGAGCAGTTCTTC
TRBJ2-7,TRBD1,few,TRBV28,CASSPPDRGYEQYF,TGTGCCAGCAGTCCCCCGGACAGGGGCTACGAGCAGTACTTC
TRBJ2-7,TRBD1,NA,TRBV28,CASSSPPGQGAREQYF,TGTGCCAGCAGTTCCCCTCCGGGACAGGGGGCGCGAGAGCAGTACTTC
TRBJ2-3,NA,NA,TRBV9,CASRDTQYF,TGTGCCAGCCGTGATACGCAGTATTTT
TRBJ2-5,NA,NA,TRBV7-2,CASSLIVETQYF,TGTGCCAGCAGCTTAATCGTAGAGACCCAGTACTTC
TRBJ1-2,NA,NA,TRBV7-9,CASSFHPGVDYGYTF,TGTGCCAGCAGCTTTCACCCGGGTGTGGACTATGGCTACACCTTC
TRBJ2-1,TRBD1,NA,TRBV5-8,CASSGDLDRANYNEQFF,TGTGCCAGCAGCGGGGATTTGGACAGGGCGAACTACAATGAGCAGTTCTTC
TRBJ2-7,TRBD1,NA,TRBV15,CATSRDPPGQVLSEQYF,TGTGCCACCAGCAGAGATCCACCGGGACAGGTCCTCAGCGAGCAGTACTTC
TRBJ1-1,NA,NA,TRBV28,CASSIQGSSTEAFF,TGTGCCAGCAGCATACAGGGCTCGAGCACTGAAGCTTTCTTT
TRBJ2-2,NA,NA,TRBV11-2,CASSLGSGNTGELFF,TGTGCCAGCAGCTTAGGGAGCGGAAACACCGGGGAGCTGTTTTTT
TRBJ1-4,TRBD1,NA,TRBV6-5,CATLTGGDEKLFF,TGTGCCACCCTTACAGGGGGCGATGAAAAACTGTTTTTT
TRBJ1-2,NA,NA,TRBV19,CASSIELTAYGYTF,TGTGCCAGTAGTATAGAGCTGACAGCCTATGGCTACACCTTC
TRBJ2-7,TRBD1,once,TRBV25-1,CASSGTGGIKYEQYF,TGTGCCAGCAGCGGGACAGGGGGGATAAAGTACGAGCAGTACTTC
TRBJ2-1,NA,NA,TRBV6-1,CASKGGDYNEQFF,TGTGCCAGCAAGGGGGGGGACTACAATGAGCAGTTCTTC
TRBJ1-1,NA,NA,TRBV7-9,CASSTPGSWAFF,TGTGCCAGCAGCACGCCGGGGTCTTGGGCTTTCTTT
TRBJ2-3,NA,NA,TRBV4-3,CASSRLVTDTQYF,TGCGCCAGCAGCCGACTAGTTACAGATACGCAGTATTTT